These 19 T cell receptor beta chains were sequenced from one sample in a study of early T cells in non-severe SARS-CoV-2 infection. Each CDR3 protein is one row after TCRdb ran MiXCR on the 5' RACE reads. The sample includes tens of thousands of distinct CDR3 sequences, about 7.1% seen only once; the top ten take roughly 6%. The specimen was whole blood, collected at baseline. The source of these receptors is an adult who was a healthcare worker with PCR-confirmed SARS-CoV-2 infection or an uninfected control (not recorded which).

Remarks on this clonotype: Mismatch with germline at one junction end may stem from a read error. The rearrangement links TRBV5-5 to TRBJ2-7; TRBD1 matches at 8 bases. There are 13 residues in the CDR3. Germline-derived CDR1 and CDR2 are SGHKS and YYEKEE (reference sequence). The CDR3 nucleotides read TGTGCCAGCAGCTTGGACCGGGACAGGCAATTATTATTC. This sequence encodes CASSLDRDRQLLF.

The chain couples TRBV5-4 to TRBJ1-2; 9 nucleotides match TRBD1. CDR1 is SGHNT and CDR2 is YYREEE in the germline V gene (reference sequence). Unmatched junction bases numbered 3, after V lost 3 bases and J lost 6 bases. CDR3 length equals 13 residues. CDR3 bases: TGTGCCAGCAGCTCCCGGACAGGGGATGGCTACACCTTC. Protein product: CASSSRTGDGYTF.

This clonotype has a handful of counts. CDR3: CASSSSPPGAGNEKLFF. DNA for the CDR3: TGTGCCAGCAGTTCATCCCCACCCGGGGCTGGTAATGAAAAACTGTTTTTT. The chain is built from TRBV28 and TRBJ1-4; tentatively, D is TRBD1 (5 bases). Germline V lookup: CDR1 MDHEN, CDR2 SYDVKM. The CDR3 runs to 17 residues. V was cut by 4 bases and J by 4 bases, with 19 bases left in between.

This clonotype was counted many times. DNA of the CDR3: TGTGCCAGCAGCTCAATCGCGACAGGGGCGGATACGCAGTATTTT. Amino acids: CASSSIATGADTQYF. The rearrangement uses TRBV7-2 and TRBJ2-3, with 8 positions matching TRBD1. The CDR3 loop spans 15 amino acids. The V gene's germline CDR1 is SGHTA and CDR2 FQGNSA. With V trimmed by 4 bases and J by 6 bases, 9 bases remained unmatched.

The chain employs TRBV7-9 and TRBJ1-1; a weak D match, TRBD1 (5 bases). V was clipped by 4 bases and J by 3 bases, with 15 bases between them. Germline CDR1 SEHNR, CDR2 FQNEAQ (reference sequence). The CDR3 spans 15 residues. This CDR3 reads CASSSLGRGDTEAFF. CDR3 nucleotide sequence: TGTGCCAGCAGCTCCCTAGGCCGGGGGGACACTGAAGCTTTCTTT.

The CDR3 sequence: CSARDPMGGVTEAFF. The CDR3, as DNA: TGCAGTGCTAGAGATCCAATGGGGGGGGTCACTGAAGCTTTCTTT. J is TRBJ1-1 and V is TRBV20-1, with D perhaps matching TRBD1 (5 bases). V shed 0 bases and J shed 4 bases, with 15 bases lying between them. This CDR3 region has 15 residues. Germline loops: CDR1 DFQATT, CDR2 SNEGSKA (reference sequence).

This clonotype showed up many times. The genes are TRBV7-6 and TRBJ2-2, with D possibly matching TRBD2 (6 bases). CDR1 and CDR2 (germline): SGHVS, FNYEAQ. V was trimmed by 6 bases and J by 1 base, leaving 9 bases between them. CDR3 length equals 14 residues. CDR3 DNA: TGTGCCAGCAGATCGGGGGTGAACACCGGGGAGCTGTTTTTT. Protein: CASRSGVNTGELFF.

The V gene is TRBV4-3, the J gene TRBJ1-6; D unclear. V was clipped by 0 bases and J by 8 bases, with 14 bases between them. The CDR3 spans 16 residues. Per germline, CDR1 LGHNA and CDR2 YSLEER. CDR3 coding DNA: TGCGCCAGCAGCCAAGATATTCGGGCCGGCGATTCACCCCTCCACTTT. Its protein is CASSQDIRAGDSPLHF.

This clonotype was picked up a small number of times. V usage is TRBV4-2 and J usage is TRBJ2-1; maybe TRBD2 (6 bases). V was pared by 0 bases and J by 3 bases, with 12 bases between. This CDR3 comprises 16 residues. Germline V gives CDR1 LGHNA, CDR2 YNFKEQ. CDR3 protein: CASSQDTRGGYNEQFF. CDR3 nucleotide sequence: TGTGCCAGCAGCCAAGATACACGGGGAGGCTACAATGAGCAGTTCTTC.

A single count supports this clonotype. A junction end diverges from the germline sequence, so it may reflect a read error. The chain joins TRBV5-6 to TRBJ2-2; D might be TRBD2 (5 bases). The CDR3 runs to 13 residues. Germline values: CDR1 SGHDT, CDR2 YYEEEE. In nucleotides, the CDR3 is TGTGCCAGCAGCCCATTACGGACCGGGGTGCTGTTTTTT. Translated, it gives CASSPLRTGVLFF.

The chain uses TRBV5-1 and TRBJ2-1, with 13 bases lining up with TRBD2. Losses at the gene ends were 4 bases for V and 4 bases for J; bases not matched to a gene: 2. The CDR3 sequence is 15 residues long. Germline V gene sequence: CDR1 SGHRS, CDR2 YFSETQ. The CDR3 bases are TGCGCCAGCAGCCCGGGACTAGCGGGGTACAATGAGCAGTTCTTC. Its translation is CASSPGLAGYNEQFF.

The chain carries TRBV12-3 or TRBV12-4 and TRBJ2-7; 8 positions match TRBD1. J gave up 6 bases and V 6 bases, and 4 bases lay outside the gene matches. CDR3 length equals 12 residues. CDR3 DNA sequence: TGTGCCAGCAGCCGGACAGGGCTCGAGCAGTACTTC. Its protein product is CASSRTGLEQYF.

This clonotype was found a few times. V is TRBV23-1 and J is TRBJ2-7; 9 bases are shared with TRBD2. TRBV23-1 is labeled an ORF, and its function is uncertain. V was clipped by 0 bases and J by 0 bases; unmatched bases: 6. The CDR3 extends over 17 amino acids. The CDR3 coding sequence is TGCGCCAGCAGTCAATCGGACGCGGGGGGGAGCTCCTACGAGCAGTACTTC. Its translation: CASSQSDAGGSSYEQYF.

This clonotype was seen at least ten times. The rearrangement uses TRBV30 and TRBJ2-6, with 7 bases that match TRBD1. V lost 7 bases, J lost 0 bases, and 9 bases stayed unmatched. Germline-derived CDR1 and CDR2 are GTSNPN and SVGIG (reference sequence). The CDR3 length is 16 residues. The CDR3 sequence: CASEETGSSGANVLTF. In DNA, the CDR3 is TGTGCCTCAGAGGAGACAGGGTCCTCTGGGGCCAACGTCCTGACTTTC.

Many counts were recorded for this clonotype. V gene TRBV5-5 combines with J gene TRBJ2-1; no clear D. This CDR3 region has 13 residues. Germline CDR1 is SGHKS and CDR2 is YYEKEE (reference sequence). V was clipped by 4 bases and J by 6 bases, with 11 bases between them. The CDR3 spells CASSPLTGNEQFF. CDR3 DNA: TGTGCCAGCAGCCCGTTGACTGGCAATGAGCAGTTCTTC.

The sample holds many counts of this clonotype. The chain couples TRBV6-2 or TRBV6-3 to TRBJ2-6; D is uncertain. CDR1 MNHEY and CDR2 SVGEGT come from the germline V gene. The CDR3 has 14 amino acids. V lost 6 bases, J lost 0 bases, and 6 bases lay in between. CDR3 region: CASSRASGANVLTF. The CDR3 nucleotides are TGTGCCAGCAGCCGAGCCTCTGGGGCCAACGTCCTGACTTTC.

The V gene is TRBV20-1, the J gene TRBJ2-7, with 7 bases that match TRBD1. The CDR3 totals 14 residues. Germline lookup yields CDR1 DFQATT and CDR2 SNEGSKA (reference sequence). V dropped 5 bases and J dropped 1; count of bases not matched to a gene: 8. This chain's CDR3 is CSASLQGFSYEQYF. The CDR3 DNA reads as TGCAGTGCTTCGTTACAGGGGTTTTCCTACGAGCAGTACTTC.

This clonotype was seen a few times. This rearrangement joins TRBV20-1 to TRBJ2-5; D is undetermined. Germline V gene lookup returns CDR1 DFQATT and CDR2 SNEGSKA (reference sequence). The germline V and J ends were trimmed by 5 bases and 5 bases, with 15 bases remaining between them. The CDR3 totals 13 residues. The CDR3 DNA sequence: TGCAGTGCTTACCCGCCAACAAGCGAGACCCAGTACTTC. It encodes CSAYPPTSETQYF.

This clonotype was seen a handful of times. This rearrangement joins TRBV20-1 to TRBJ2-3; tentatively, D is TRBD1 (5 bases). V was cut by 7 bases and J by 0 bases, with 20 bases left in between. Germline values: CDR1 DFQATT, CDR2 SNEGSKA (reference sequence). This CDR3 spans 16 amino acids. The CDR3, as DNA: TGCAGTGTGGGCCAGGGTTACTATCCTAGCACAGATACGCAGTATTTT. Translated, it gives CSVGQGYYPSTDTQYF.